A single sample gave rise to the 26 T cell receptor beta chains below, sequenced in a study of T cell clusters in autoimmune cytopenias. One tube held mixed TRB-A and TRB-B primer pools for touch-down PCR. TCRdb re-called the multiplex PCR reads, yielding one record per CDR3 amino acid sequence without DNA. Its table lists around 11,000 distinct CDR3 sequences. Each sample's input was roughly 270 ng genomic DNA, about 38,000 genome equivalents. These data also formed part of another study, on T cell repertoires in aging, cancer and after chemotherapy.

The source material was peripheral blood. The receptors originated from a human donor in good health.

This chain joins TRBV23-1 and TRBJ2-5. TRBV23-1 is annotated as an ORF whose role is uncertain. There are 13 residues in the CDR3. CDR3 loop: CASSQRRQETQYF.

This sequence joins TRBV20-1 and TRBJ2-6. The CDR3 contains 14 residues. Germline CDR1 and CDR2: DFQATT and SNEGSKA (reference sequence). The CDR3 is CSASAASGANVLTF.

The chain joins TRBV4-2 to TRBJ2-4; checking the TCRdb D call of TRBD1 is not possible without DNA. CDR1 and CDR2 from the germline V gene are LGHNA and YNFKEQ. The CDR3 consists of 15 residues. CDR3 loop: CASSQDGGIGGIQYF.

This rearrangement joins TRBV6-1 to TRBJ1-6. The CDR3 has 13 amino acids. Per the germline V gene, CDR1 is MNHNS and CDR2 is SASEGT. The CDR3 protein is CASSEKDNSPLHF.

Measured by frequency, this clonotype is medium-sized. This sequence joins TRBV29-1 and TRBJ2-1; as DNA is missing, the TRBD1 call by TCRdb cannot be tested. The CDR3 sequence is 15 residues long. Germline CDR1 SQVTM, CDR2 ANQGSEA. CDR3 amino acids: CSVEDGGAGRYEQFF.

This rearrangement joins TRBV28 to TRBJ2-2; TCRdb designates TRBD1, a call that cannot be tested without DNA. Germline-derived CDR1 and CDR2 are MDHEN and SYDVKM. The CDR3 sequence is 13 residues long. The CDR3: CASRPRVTGELFF.

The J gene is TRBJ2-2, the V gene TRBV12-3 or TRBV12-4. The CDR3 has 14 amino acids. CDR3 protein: CASSQEGHTGELFF.

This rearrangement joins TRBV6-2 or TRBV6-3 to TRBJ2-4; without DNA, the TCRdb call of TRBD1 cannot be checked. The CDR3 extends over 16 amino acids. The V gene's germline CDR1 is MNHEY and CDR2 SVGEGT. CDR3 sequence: CASSYSEPDRGDIQYF.

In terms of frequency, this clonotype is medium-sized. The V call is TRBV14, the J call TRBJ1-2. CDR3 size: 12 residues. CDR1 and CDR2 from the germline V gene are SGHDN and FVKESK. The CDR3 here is CASSHGTAGYTF.

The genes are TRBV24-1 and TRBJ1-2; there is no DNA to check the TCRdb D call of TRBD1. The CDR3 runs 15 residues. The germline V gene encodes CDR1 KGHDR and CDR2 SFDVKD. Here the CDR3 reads CATSDPYRGGGGYTF.

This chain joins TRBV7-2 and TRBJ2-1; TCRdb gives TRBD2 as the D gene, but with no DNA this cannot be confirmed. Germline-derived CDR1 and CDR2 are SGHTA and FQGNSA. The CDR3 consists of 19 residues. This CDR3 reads CASSLVGTSGGSSYNEQFF.

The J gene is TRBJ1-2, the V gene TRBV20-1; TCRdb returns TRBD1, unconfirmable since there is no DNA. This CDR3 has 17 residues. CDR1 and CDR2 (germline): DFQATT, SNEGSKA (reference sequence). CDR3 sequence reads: CSASLGQGLSRDYGYTF.

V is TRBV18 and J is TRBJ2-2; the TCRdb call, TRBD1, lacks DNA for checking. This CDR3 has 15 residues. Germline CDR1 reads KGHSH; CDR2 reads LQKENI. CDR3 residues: CASSPRTGIAGELFF.

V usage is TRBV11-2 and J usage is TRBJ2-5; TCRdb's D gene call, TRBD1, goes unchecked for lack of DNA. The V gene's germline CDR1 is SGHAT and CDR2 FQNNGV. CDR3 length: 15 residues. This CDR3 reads CASSRTGRGEETQYF. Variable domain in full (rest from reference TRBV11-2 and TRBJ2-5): EAGVAQSPRYKIIEKRQSVAFWCNPISGHATLYWYQQILGQGPKLLIQFQNNGVVDDSQLPKDRFSAERLKGVDSTLKIQPAKLEDSAVYLCASSRTGRGEETQYFGPGTRLLVL.

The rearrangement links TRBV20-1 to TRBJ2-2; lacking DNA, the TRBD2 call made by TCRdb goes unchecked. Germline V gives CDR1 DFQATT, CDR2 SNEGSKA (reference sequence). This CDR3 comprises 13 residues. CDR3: CSAKRGGNGELFF.

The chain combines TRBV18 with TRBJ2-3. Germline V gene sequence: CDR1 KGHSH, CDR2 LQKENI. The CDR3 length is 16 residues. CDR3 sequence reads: CASSPDQGTSTDTQYF.

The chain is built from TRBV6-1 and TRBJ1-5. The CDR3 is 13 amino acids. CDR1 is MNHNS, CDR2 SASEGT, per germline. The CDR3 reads CASSSDPNQPQHF.

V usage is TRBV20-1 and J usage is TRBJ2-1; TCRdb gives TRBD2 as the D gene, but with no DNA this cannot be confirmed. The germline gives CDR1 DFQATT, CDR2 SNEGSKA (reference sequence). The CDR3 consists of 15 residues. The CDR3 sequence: CSARDRRGGSNEQFF.

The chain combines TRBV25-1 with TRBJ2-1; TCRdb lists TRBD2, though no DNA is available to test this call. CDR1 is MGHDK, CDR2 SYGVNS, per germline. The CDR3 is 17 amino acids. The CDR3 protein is CASSGPSLAGGYNEQFF.

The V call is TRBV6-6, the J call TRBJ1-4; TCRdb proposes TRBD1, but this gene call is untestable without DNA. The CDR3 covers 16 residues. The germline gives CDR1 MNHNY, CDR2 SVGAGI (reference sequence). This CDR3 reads CASSYSQGQGGEKLFF.

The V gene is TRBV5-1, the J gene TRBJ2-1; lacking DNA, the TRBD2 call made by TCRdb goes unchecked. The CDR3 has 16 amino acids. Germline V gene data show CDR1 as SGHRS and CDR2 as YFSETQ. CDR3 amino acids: CASSPYSGGVGNEQFF.

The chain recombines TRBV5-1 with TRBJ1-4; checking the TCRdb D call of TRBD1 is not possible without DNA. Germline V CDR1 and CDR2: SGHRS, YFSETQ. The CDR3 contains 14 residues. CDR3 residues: CASRPGTSNEKLFF.

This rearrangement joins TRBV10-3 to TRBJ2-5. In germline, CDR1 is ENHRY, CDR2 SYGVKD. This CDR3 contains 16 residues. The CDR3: CAISESTGVLQETQYF.

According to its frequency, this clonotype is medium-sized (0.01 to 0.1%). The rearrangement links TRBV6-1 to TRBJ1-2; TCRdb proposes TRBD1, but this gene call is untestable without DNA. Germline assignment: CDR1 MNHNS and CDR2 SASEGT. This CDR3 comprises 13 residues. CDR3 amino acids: CASSEGAGHGYTF.

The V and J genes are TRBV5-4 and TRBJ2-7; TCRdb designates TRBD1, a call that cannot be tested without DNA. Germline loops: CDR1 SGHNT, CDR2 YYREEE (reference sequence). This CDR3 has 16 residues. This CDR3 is CASSQGAGGNSDEQYF.

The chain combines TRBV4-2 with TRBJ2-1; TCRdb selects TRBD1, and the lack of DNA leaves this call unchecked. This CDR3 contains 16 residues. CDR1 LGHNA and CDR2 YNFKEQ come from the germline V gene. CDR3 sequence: CASSPGTRTGRNEQFF.